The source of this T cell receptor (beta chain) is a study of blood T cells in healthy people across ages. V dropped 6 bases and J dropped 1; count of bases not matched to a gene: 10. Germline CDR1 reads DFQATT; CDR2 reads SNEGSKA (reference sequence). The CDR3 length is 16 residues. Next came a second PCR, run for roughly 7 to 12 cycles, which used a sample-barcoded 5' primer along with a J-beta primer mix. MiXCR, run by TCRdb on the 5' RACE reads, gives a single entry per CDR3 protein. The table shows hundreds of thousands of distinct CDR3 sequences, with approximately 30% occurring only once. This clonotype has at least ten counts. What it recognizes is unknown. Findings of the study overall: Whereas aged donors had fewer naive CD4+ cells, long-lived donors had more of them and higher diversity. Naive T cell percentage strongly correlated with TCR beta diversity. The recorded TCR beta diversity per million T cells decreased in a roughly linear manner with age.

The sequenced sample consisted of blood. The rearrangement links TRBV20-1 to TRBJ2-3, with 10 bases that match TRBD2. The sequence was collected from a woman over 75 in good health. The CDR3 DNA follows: TGCAGTGCCGAAACCCCCCTAGCGGGGGGCACAGATACGCAGTATTTT. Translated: CSAETPLAGGTDTQYF.